Shown below are 3 T cell receptor beta chains from a single sample sequenced in a study of blood T cell repertoires in COVID-19. Clones were read by immunoSEQ multiplex PCR, and TCRdb kept only the in-frame ones, dropping some. Of roughly 370,000 clones in the sample, 87% are singletons; the top ten hold 10%. The sequencing input was PBMCs or T cells enriched from blood (not recorded which). The receptors originated from a woman aged 45-65 years who had recovered from COVID-19.

With respect to this clone: One end of the junction is discordant with germline, which a read error may explain. This chain uses TRBV5-1 with TRBJ2-3; 9 bases fit TRBD1. The CDR3 loop spans 13 amino acids. CDR1 and CDR2 (germline): SGHRS, YFSETQ. The CDR3 protein is CASSMDRGDPEDF. For the CDR3, the DNA is TGCGCCAGCAGCATGGACAGGGGCGACCCCGAGGATTTT. The whole variable domain, filled in from reference TRBV5-1 and TRBJ2-3, reads KAGVTQTPRYLIKTRGQQVTLSCSPISGHRSVSWYQQTPGQGLQFLFEYFSETQRNKGNFPGRFSGRQFSNSRSEMNVSTLELGDSALYLCASSMDRGDPEDFGPGTRLTVL.

The CDR3 spells CASSQDRDLRPYEQYF. The CDR3 DNA reads TGTGCCAGCAGCCAGGACAGGGACCTTCGCCCCTACGAGCAGTACTTC. V usage is TRBV3-1 (or the pseudogene TRBV3-2) and J usage is TRBJ2-7; 8 bases map to TRBD1. Germline V gene sequence: CDR1 LGHDT, CDR2 YNNKEL (reference sequence). Germline trimming cut 3 bases from V and 2 bases from J; bases unmatched to any gene: 9. CDR3 length: 16 amino acids.

The chain recombines TRBV6-5 with TRBJ1-1; maybe TRBD1 (5 bases). This CDR3 is 15 amino acids long. Germline lookup yields CDR1 MNHEY and CDR2 SVGAGI. V was clipped by 7 bases and J by 6 bases, with 21 bases between them. The chain's CDR3 is CASTPQGGRVAEAFF. The CDR3 DNA sequence: TGTGCCAGCACCCCCCAGGGAGGCCGGGTCGCTGAAGCTTTCTTT.